The clone carrying this T cell receptor (beta chain) was seen repeatedly, ten times or more. Its target is not known. The sample's time point: newly diagnosed GD, antithyroid drugs for less than 3 months. With RNA extracted from PBMCs as input, the TCR library was made. This entry is derived from a study of regulatory T cells in long-lasting Graves disease. Broader study findings: With under 3,500 shared public clonotypes, persistent patients exceeded new patients, who shared over 850. Favoring TRBV28, TRBJ1-2 and TRBJ2-5 was a feature seen in persistent disease.

V was clipped by 6 bases and J by 5 bases; unmatched bases: 8. The CDR3 sequence is 13 residues long. Germline values: CDR1 DFQATT, CDR2 SNEGSKA (reference sequence). Sequencing libraries for TCR beta were prepared with iRepertoire HTBI primers and Arm-PCR of CDR3 regions. In the original processing: Samples revealed under 65 TRBV and fewer than 15 TRBJ segments. From the multiplex PCR reads, TCRdb called clonotypes with MiXCR, one entry per CDR3 protein. What appears here as the V and J calls and clone size reflects TCRdb's work, not the paper's. The data show about 200,000 distinct CDR3 sequences, 18% seen once.

This rearrangement joins TRBV20-1 to TRBJ1-2, with 8 bases that match TRBD1. Sequenced material: peripheral blood mononuclear cells (PBMCs), taken at new diagnosis, from a patient treated with antithyroid drugs. The clonotype originates from a female donor with Graves disease. The CDR3: CSADPGQGYGYTF. The CDR3 DNA follows: TGCAGTGCCGACCCCGGACAGGGTTATGGCTACACCTTC.